What follows are 17 T cell receptor beta chains derived from one specimen sequenced in a study of CD8 T cells in Susac syndrome. Random hexamers were used to reverse transcribe roughly 0.5 to 1 ug of RNA. In TCRdb, the immunoSEQ multiplex PCR reads were re-called with MiXCR into one record per CDR3 protein. The data show a few hundred thousand distinct CDR3 sequences, approximately 95% seen once. Material for sequencing was CD4+ T cells from PBMCs. The receptors were sampled from a human donor with multiple sclerosis.

The chain links TRBV3-1 to TRBJ2-6; 9 bases map to TRBD1. The CDR3 extends over 17 amino acids. In germline, CDR1 is LGHDT, CDR2 YNNKEL (reference sequence). J lost 0 bases, V lost 7 bases, and 7 bases had no gene match. Here the CDR3 reads CASTPGQGLSGANVLTF. In nucleotides, the CDR3 is TGTGCCAGCACGCCGGGACAGGGCCTCTCTGGGGCCAACGTCCTGACTTTC.

This clonotype was observed a single time. The chain employs TRBV7-9 and TRBJ1-1, with D possibly TRBD1 on 6 matching bases. The CDR3 is 13 residues long. Germline CDR1 and CDR2: SEHNR and FQNEAQ (reference sequence). V was trimmed by 5 bases and J by 8 bases, leaving 15 bases between them. The CDR3 sequence is CASSPKRGAEAFF. The CDR3 DNA reads TGTGCCAGCAGCCCGAAAAGGGGGGCCGAAGCTTTCTTT.

The rearrangement links TRBV14 to TRBJ2-3; possible D gene TRBD2, 6 bases. Trimming took off 4 bases at V and 7 bases at J, with 12 bases between the two ends. The CDR3 covers 13 residues. Germline V gene data show CDR1 as SGHDN and CDR2 as FVKESK. As DNA, the CDR3 is TGTGCCAGCAGCCCTTCACTAGCAAATACGCAGTATTTT. Amino acid sequence: CASSPSLANTQYF.

The rearrangement uses TRBV7-8 and TRBJ2-7; 8 bases match TRBD1. This CDR3 is 14 amino acids long. Unmatched junction bases numbered 3, after V lost 2 bases and J lost 3 bases. Germline V gene lookup returns CDR1 SGHVS and CDR2 FQNEAQ. This CDR3 is CASSLQGADYEQYF. CDR3 sequence (DNA): TGTGCCAGCAGCTTACAGGGGGCGGACTACGAGCAGTACTTC.

CDR3 in DNA: TGTGCCAGCGGTACGCTCTCTGGGGCCAACGTCCTGACTTTC. Translated, it gives CASGTLSGANVLTF. J is TRBJ2-6 and V is TRBV6-1; D gene unclear. The germline CDR1 and CDR2 sequences are MNHNS and SASEGT. This CDR3 is 14 amino acids long. V was cut by 8 bases and J by 0 bases, with 8 bases left in between.

The chain is built from TRBV25-1 and TRBJ1-2, with D unresolved. The CDR3 has 13 residues. V shed 2 bases and J shed 5 bases, with 9 bases lying between them. Germline V gene data show CDR1 as MGHDK and CDR2 as SYGVNS. CDR3 nucleotides: TGTGCCAGCAGTGAACGGACGAGATATGGCTACACCTTC. Translation: CASSERTRYGYTF.

CDR3 protein: CSVVKVANTEAFF. The CDR3 bases are TGCAGCGTTGTCAAGGTAGCGAACACTGAAGCTTTCTTT. The J gene is TRBJ1-1, the V gene TRBV29-1; D remains ambiguous. The CDR3 has 13 amino acids. Per the germline V gene, CDR1 is SQVTM and CDR2 is ANQGSEA. Trimming took off 4 bases at V and 1 base at J, with 10 bases between the two ends.

V and J are TRBV19 and TRBJ1-1; D unclear. CDR1 and CDR2 from the germline V gene are LNHDA and SQIVND (reference sequence). The CDR3 spans 13 residues. V was cut by 3 bases and J by 1 base, with 6 bases left in between. The CDR3 bases are TGTGCCAGTAGTATGGTGGGGAACACTGAAGCTTTCTTT. Its translation is CASSMVGNTEAFF.

This clonotype was counted once. The chain joins TRBV3-1 to TRBJ2-3; 9 nucleotides align to TRBD2. This CDR3 contains 15 residues. Germline V CDR1 and CDR2: LGHDT, YNNKEL (reference sequence). The trim removed 3 bases at V and 4 bases at J, leaving 5 bases unmatched. CDR3 protein: CASSHGGGAADTQYF. CDR3 coding DNA: TGTGCCAGCAGCCACGGCGGGGGGGCCGCAGATACGCAGTATTTT.

The chain recombines TRBV5-1 with TRBJ1-5; possible D gene TRBD1, 5 bases. V lost 3 bases and J lost 7, with 17 bases in between. The CDR3 spans 15 residues. The germline CDR1 and CDR2 sequences are SGHRS and YFSETQ. The CDR3 here is CASSWISGLNQPQHF. CDR3 DNA: TGCGCCAGCAGCTGGATTTCAGGGTTGAACCAGCCCCAGCATTTT.

V usage is TRBV20-1 and J usage is TRBJ2-5; 9 nucleotides align to TRBD1. The ends lost 6 bases at V and 2 bases at J; junction bases unmatched: 7. The length of the CDR3 is 14 residues. Germline CDR1 reads DFQATT; CDR2 reads SNEGSKA (reference sequence). The CDR3 DNA reads as TGCAGTGCCCCCGGGACAGGGCTACAAGAGACCCAGTACTTC. Protein product: CSAPGTGLQETQYF.

The J gene is TRBJ2-5, the V gene TRBV3-1; no definite D call. The ends were cut back, 1 base at V and 1 base at J, with 7 bases in the middle. This CDR3 contains 14 residues. CDR1 is LGHDT, CDR2 YNNKEL, per germline (reference sequence). The chain's CDR3 is CASSQVYSQETQYF. Written as DNA, the CDR3 is TGTGCCAGCAGCCAAGTTTACAGCCAAGAGACCCAGTACTTC.

This chain links TRBV7-9 with TRBJ1-2; D not resolved. The V end was cut by 7 bases, the J end by 8 bases, with 17 bases between. CDR3 length equals 13 residues. Germline CDR1 reads SEHNR; CDR2 reads FQNEAQ (reference sequence). CDR3: CASTPSTGSGYTF. CDR3 DNA sequence: TGTGCCAGCACACCCTCCACGGGGAGCGGCTACACCTTC.

This chain links TRBV20-1 with TRBJ2-3; D is undetermined. V lost 6 bases, J lost 11 bases, and 15 bases lay in between. Germline CDR1 and CDR2: DFQATT and SNEGSKA (reference sequence). The CDR3 has 11 residues. Here the CDR3 DNA reads TGCAGTGCGGAAGACGGTGTTGGGCAGTATTTT. Translating gives CSAEDGVGQYF.

The table lists this clonotype with a count of one. The J gene is TRBJ1-1, the V gene TRBV7-6; TRBD1 is a possible D gene (5 bases). The CDR3 has 15 residues. Germline lookup yields CDR1 SGHVS and CDR2 FNYEAQ. V was pared by 0 bases and J by 1 base, with 9 bases between. CDR3 sequence (DNA): TGTGCCAGCAGCTTAGCCCCTGGGGGGAACACTGAAGCTTTCTTT. It encodes CASSLAPGGNTEAFF.

This clonotype appeared once. The genes are TRBV7-2 and TRBJ2-3, with 9 bases identical to TRBD2. Germline CDR1 SGHTA, CDR2 FQGNSA. The CDR3 contains 16 residues. V lost 5 bases and J lost 2; bases outside the gene matches: 8. CDR3 in amino acids: CASSPRERGVTDTQYF. Written as DNA, the CDR3 is TGTGCCAGCAGCCCTAGGGAGCGGGGGGTCACAGATACGCAGTATTTT.

The count of this clonotype is one. V usage is TRBV21-1 and J usage is TRBJ1-1; the table's D call, TRBD1, was not checked against the DNA. TRBV21-1 constitutes a pseudogene. This CDR3 comprises 17 residues. This CDR3 reads CARPGRTERVMNTEAFF. The CDR3 DNA sequence: TGTGCCAGACCCGGACGGACAGAGAGAGTCATGAACACTGAAGCTTTCTTT.